This T cell receptor beta chain was recorded in a study of graft-versus-host responses after intestinal transplantation. Across the study: Anti-thymocyte globulin was used for induction in all recipients, who then took tacrolimus and steroids for approximately 3 years.

Assay: immunoSEQ multiplex PCR; the TCRdb copy retains only in-frame clones and omits some. The sample holds 37,000 or so clones, approximately 90% seen once. A remark on this clone: Antigen specificity is unknown.

Study-wide points: Individuals carrying graft-donor T cell macrochimerism showed high graft-versus-host to host-versus-graft clonal ratios in allografts. Recipient marrow showed GvH clones, some seen first in ileum or blood.

CDR3 size: 18 residues. Germline trimming cut 0 bases from V and 9 bases from J; bases unmatched to any gene: 16. CDR1 and CDR2 from the germline V gene are SQVTM and ANQGSEA. To release intraepithelial and lamina propria lymphocytes, the graft tissue was processed. The V and J genes are TRBV29-1 and TRBJ2-1; TRBD2 agrees at 11 bases. This sequence was found in a human patient who received an intestinal transplant, so some T cells may come from the graft donor. Specimen: ileum tissue, collected 200 to 210 days after intestinal transplant. CDR3 nucleotide sequence: TGCAGCGTTGAAGATTCCTTCTATAGCGGGAGGGCTTTGGGTGAGCAGTTCTTC. It is translated as CSVEDSFYSGRALGEQFF.